The TCR beta chain described here comes from a study of blood T cells in healthy people across ages. Using a J-beta primer mix together with a sample-barcoded 5' primer, a second PCR was run for roughly 6 to 11 cycles. Every cDNA molecule bore a tag from a template-switch adaptor containing 12 random nucleotides. TCRdb called the 5' RACE reads again in MiXCR, with one record for every CDR3 protein. The sample records around 500,000 distinct CDR3 sequences, around 50% being singletons. The ends lost 7 bases at V and 7 bases at J; junction bases unmatched: 9. The CDR3 has 14 residues. Germline lookup yields CDR1 MDHEN and CDR2 SYDVKM.

Source material: blood. The J gene is TRBJ1-2, the V gene TRBV28; 10 bases line up with TRBD1. This clonotype was sampled from a man older than 75 in good health. The DNA for the CDR3 is TGTGCCAGCAATTCCCCCGACAGGGGGCCTGGCTACACCTTC. Translation gives CASNSPDRGPGYTF.